These T cell receptor beta chains were read from a single sample in a study of graft-versus-host responses after intestinal transplantation. Clones were read by immunoSEQ multiplex PCR, and TCRdb kept only the in-frame ones, dropping some. The sample consists of 74,000 or so clones, over 80% of them appearing once. Sample: PBMCs, taken 98 days after intestinal transplantation. These receptor sequences come from a human patient who received an intestinal transplant, so some T cells may come from the graft donor. The CDR3 runs from the conserved cysteine through the conserved F or W. D genes are given only for firm matches. Clone size is given for some rows only: seen once, a few or many times, or a class if the clone is expanded.

>17|.|.|TRBV12-5|TRBJ2-3
TGTGCTAGTGGTTTGCACACCGGGAAGACTAGCACAGATACGCAGTATTTT
CASGLHTGKTSTDTQYF
>18|.|.|TRBV21-1|TRBJ2-7
TGTGCCAGCAGCAAAGGGCTAGCGGGAGGGCCAGTTCCGTCCGAGCAGTACTTC
CASSKGLAGGPVPSEQYF
>14|.|.|TRBV5-1|TRBJ2-5
TGCGCCAGCAGCTTGGAGGGACACCAAGAGACCCAGTACTTC
CASSLEGHQETQYF
>15|.|.|TRBV9|TRBJ1-2
TGTGCCAGCAGCACTCCCGGACGGGCTAACTATGGCTACACCTTC
CASSTPGRANYGYTF
>17|.|TRBD2|TRBV18|TRBJ2-3
TGTGCCAGCTCACCCCGTCAGGGACTAGTGGAGTCAGATACGCAGTATTTT
CASSPRQGLVESDTQYF
>15|.|TRBD2|TRBV30|TRBJ2-1
TGTGCCTGGACTGTTTTTACTAGCGGGAGCAATGAGCAGTTCTTC
CAWTVFTSGSNEQFF
>13|few|.|TRBV6-5|TRBJ1-4
TGTGCCAGCAGTCCCACCCGGGGAGGTAAACTGTTTTTT
CASSPTRGGKLFF
>15|.|.|TRBV27|TRBJ2-3
TGTGCCAGCAGTTTATCCGAAGGAAGCACAGATACGCAGTATTTT
CASSLSEGSTDTQYF
>16|.|TRBD2|TRBV6-5|TRBJ2-2
TGTGCCAGCAGTTACTGGCGGGGGGCGGGGACCGGGGAGCTGTTTTTT
CASSYWRGAGTGELFF
>18|.|TRBD2|TRBV7-9|TRBJ2-7
TGTGCCAGCAGCTTAGCGCCCGGGGGTAGCGGGCCCCCCTACGAGCAGTACTTC
CASSLAPGGSGPPYEQYF
>15|.|.|TRBV7-6|TRBJ2-5
TGTGCCAGCAGCTTAGTCGCTGGGATCCAAGAGACCCAGTACTTC
CASSLVAGIQETQYF
>15|.|.|TRBV25-1|TRBJ1-2
TGTGCCAGCAGTCCCCTCAGGGCGGTAGGGTATGGCTACACCTTC
CASSPLRAVGYGYTF
>13|.|.|TRBV2|TRBJ1-4
TGTGCCAGCAAAGGGGGGAGTGGTGAAAAACTGTTTTTT
CASKGGSGEKLFF
>16|.|.|TRBV5-1|TRBJ1-5
TGCGCCAGCAGCTTGGGTCAAGGGGTCAGCAATCAGCCCCAGCATTTT
CASSLGQGVSNQPQHF
>15|.|.|TRBV6-5|TRBJ2-3
TGTGCCAGCAGTCTCAGGACAGAGTGGATAGATACGCAGTATTTT
CASSLRTEWIDTQYF
>19|.|.|TRBV7-9|TRBJ2-6
TGTGCCAGCAGCTCCCGGGCTAGACCCACTGGGGGTGGGGCCAACGTCCTGACTTTC
CASSSRARPTGGGANVLTF
>14|.|.|TRBV6-5|TRBJ2-1
TGTGCCAGCAGTTACGGGGGGAACTACAATGAGCAGTTCTTC
CASSYGGNYNEQFF
>15|.|.|TRBV30|TRBJ2-1
TGTGCCTGGAGTGTCCGGGCTGTCTCCTACAATGAGCAGTTCTTC
CAWSVRAVSYNEQFF
>15|.|.|TRBV6-5|TRBJ2-7
TGTGCCAGCAGTTACAAGGGGAGGTTACGGGACGAGCAGTACTTC
CASSYKGRLRDEQYF
>14|.|.|TRBV5-1|TRBJ2-2
TGCGCCAGCAGCTTGGAGGTTCGCACCGGGGAGCTGTTTTTT
CASSLEVRTGELFF
>16|.|.|TRBV28|TRBJ1-5
TGTTCCAGCAGTTTAATAGGACGGCGACGCAATCAGCCCCAGCATTTT
CSSSLIGRRRNQPQHF
>13|.|.|TRBV28|TRBJ2-2
TGTGCCAGCAGTTGGACAAACACCGGGGAGCTGTTTTTT
CASSWTNTGELFF